This note documents a single T cell receptor beta chain sequence. Its antigen is currently unknown. A multiplex PCR was run with 60 Vbeta primers and 13 Jbeta primers. Method: immunoSEQ multiplex PCR; TCRdb's copy keeps in-frame clones and lacks some. The sample carries roughly 140,000 clones, 75% to 80% recorded once. V lost 10 bases, J lost 0 bases, and 3 bases stayed unmatched. This CDR3 contains 13 residues. CDR1 is MNHEY, CDR2 SVGAGI, per germline. This sample was taken from a study of cytomegalovirus exposure and HLA in healthy donors. Study-wide points: Most CMV-associated TCR beta chains were later found to appear HLA-restricted. Later analysis reportedly placed an Asian-associated ancestry cluster below the roughly 670-donor mean in N-insertions.

The sequenced sample was PBMCs. This TCR derives from a male donor in good health and CMV-seronegative. This rearrangement joins TRBV6-5 to TRBJ1-5; TRBD1 aligns across 7 bases. CDR3 protein: CAIGTDSNQPQHF. DNA for the CDR3: TGTGCCATTGGGACAGATAGCAATCAGCCCCAGCATTTT.